What follows is one TCR beta chain and its context. Its target is not known. The CDR3 is 14 amino acids. The V end lost 4 bases, the J end lost 5 bases, and 14 bases lay between the germline ends. Germline CDR1 reads SGHTA; CDR2 reads FQGNSA. This sample is drawn from a study of cytomegalovirus exposure and HLA in healthy donors. Whole-study results and caveats: Most TCR sequences were seen very rarely across donors, but some public TCRs occurred in many. Later work found most CMV-associated TCR beta chains apparently HLA-restricted.

The PCR employed 60 Vbeta primers together with 13 Jbeta primers. Using immunoSEQ multiplex PCR, the repertoire was profiled, and TCRdb retains in-frame clones only, with some absent. Of about 63,000 clones listed, more than 80% are singletons. The V and J genes are TRBV7-2 and TRBJ2-5, with D possibly matching TRBD2 (7 bases). The sequence was obtained from a woman under 40 in good health and CMV-seropositive. Source material: PBMCs. The CDR3 region has the DNA TGTGCCAGCAGCTCTTTCGGCGGGGGCGAGACCCAGTACTTC. Translated, it gives CASSSFGGGETQYF.